This T cell receptor beta chain stems from a study of Graves' ophthalmopathy and Graves' hyperthyroidism. RNA transcripts were the template, and TCR beta CDR3 regions were amplified from them. First-round RT-PCR used HTBI primers; second-round multiplex PCR followed. TCRdb passed the multiplex PCR reads through MiXCR, listing each CDR3 protein once. Among roughly 380,000 distinct CDR3 sequences listed, 15% were seen once. The diagnosis combined clinical symptoms, thyroxine, TRAb, thyroid ultrasound and orbital computed tomography scans. This clonotype came up many times. The length of the CDR3 is 14 residues. The V end was cut by 7 bases, the J end by 1 base, with 13 bases between. Germline V CDR1 and CDR2: LGHDT, YNNKEL (reference sequence).

The chain recombines TRBV3-1 with TRBJ1-1; D perhaps matches TRBD1 (6 bases). This TCR was recovered from a woman between 18 and 29 years old with stable Graves' hyperthyroidism. The sequencing input was peripheral blood. The CDR3 bases are TGTGCCAGCAAACCGGGACAAAAGAACACTGAAGCTTTCTTT. The encoded protein is CASKPGQKNTEAFF.